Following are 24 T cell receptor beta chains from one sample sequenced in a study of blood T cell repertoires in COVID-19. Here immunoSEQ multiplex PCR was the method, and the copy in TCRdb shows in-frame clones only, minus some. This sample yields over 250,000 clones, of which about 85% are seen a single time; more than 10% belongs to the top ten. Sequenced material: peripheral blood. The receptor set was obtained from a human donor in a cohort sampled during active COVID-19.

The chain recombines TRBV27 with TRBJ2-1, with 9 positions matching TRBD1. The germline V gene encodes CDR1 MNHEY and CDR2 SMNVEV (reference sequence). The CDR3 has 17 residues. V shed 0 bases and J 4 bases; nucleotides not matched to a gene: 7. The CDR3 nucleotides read TGTGCCAGCAGTTTATCTGGGACAGGGACCCTTTACAATGAGCAGTTCTTC. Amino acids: CASSLSGTGTLYNEQFF.

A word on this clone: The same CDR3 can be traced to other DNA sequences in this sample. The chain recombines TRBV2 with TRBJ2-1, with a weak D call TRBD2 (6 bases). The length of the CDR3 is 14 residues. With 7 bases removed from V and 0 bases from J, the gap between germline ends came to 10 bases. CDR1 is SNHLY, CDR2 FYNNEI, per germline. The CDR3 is CASNRESSYNEQFF. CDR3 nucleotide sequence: TGTGCCAGCAATCGGGAGTCCTCCTACAATGAGCAGTTCTTC.

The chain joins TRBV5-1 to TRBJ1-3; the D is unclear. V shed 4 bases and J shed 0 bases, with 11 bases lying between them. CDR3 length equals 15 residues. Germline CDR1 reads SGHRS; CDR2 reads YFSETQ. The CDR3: CASSLSGRSGNTIYF. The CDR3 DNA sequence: TGCGCCAGCAGCCTTAGTGGTCGCTCTGGAAACACCATATATTTT.

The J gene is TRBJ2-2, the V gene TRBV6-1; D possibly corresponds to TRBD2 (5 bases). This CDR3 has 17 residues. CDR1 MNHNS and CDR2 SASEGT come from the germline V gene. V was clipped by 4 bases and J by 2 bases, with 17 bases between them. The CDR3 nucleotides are TGTGCCAGCAGTGCGGGCCGTCCGGGAATAAACACCGGGGAGCTGTTTTTT. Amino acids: CASSAGRPGINTGELFF.

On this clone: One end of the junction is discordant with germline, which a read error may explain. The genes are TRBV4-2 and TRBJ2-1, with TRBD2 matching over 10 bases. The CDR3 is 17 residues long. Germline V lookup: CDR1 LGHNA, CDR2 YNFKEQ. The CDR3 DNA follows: TGTGCCAGCAGCCCGCGGCGGGGGGGGACTAGCGCCCCCCGGAGAGTCTTC. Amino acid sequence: CASSPRRGGTSAPRRVF.

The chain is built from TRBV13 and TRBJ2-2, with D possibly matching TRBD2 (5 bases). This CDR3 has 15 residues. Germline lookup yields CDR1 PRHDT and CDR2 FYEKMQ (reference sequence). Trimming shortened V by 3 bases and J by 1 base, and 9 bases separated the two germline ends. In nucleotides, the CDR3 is TGTGCCAGCAGCTTGACCACTAGGAACACCGGGGAGCTGTTTTTT. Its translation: CASSLTTRNTGELFF. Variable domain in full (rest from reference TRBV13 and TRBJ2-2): AAGVIQSPRHLIKEKRETATLKCYPIPRHDTVYWYQQGPGQDPQFLISFYEKMQSDKGSIPDRFSAQQFSDYHSELNMSSLELGDSALYFCASSLTTRNTGELFFGEGSRLTVL.

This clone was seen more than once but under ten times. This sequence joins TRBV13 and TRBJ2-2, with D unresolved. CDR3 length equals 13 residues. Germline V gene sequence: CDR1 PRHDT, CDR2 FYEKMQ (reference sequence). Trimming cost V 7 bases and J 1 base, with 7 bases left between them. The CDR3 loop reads CASKSVNTGELFF. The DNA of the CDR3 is TGTGCCAGCAAGAGTGTGAACACCGGGGAGCTGTTTTTT. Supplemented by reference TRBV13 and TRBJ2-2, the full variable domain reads AAGVIQSPRHLIKEKRETATLKCYPIPRHDTVYWYQQGPGQDPQFLISFYEKMQSDKGSIPDRFSAQQFSDYHSELNMSSLELGDSALYFCASKSVNTGELFFGEGSRLTVL.

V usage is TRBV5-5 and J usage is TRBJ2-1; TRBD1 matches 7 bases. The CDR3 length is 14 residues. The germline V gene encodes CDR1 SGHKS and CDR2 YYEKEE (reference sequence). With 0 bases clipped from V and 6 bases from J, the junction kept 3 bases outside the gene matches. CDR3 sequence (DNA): TGTGCCAGCAGCTTGGTGGCAGGGGGCAATGAGCAGTTCTTC. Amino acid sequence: CASSLVAGGNEQFF.

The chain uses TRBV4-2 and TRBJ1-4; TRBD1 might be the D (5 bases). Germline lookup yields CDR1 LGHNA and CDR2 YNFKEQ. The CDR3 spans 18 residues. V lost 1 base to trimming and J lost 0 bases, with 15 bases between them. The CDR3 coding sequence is TGTGCCAGCAGCCAAGGAGGACACTCATCCCCAACTAATGAAAAACTGTTTTTT. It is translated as CASSQGGHSSPTNEKLFF.

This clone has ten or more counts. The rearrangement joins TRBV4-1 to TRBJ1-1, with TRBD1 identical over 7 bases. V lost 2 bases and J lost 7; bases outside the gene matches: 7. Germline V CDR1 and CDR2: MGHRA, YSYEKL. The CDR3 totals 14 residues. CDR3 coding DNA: TGCGCCAGCAGCCAACCCCTACGGGACAGTGAAGCTTTCTTT. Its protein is CASSQPLRDSEAFF.

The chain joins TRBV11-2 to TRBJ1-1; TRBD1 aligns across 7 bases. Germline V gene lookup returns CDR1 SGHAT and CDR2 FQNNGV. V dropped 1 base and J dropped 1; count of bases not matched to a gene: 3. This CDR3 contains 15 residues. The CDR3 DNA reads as TGTGCCAGCAGCTTAGCTCCAGGGGGGAACACTGAAGCTTTCTTT. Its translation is CASSLAPGGNTEAFF. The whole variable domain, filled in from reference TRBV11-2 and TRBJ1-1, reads EAGVAQSPRYKIIEKRQSVAFWCNPISGHATLYWYQQILGQGPKLLIQFQNNGVVDDSQLPKDRFSAERLKGVDSTLKIQPAKLEDSAVYLCASSLAPGGNTEAFFGQGTRLTVV.

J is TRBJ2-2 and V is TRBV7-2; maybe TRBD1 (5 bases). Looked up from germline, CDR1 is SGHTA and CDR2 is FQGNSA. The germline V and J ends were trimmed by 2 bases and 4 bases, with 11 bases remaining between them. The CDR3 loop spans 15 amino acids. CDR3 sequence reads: CASSLSSRGTGELFF. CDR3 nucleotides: TGTGCCAGCAGCTTATCTTCTAGGGGCACCGGGGAGCTGTTTTTT.

CDR3 sequence (DNA): TGTGCCAGCAGTTTGACTAGTATAAAGACCCAGTACTTC. It codes for CASSLTSIKTQYF. The chain combines TRBV6-5 with TRBJ2-5; tentative D call: TRBD2 (6 bases). There are 13 residues in the CDR3. Trimming shortened V by 4 bases and J by 6 bases, and 12 bases separated the two germline ends. The V gene's germline CDR1 is MNHEY and CDR2 SVGAGI.

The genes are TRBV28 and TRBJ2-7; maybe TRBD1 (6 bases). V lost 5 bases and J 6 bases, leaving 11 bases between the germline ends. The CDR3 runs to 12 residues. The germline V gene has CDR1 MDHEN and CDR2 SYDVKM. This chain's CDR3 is CASSTYRVEQYF. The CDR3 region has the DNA TGTGCCAGCAGTACATACAGGGTCGAGCAGTACTTC.

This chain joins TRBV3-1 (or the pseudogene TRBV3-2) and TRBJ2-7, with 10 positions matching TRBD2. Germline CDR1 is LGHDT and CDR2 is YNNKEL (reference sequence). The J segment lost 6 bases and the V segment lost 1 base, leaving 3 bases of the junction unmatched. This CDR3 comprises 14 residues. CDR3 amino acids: CASSQALAGAEQYF. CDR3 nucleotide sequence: TGTGCCAGCAGCCAAGCTCTAGCGGGAGCCGAGCAGTACTTC.

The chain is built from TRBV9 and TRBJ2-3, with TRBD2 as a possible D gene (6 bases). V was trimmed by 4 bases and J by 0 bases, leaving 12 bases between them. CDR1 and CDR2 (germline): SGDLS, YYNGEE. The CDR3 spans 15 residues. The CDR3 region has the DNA TGTGCCAGCAGCCCTGGTGGGACTAGCACAGATACGCAGTATTTT. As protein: CASSPGGTSTDTQYF. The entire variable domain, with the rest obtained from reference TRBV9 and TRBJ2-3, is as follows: DSGVTQTPKHLITATGQRVTLRCSPRSGDLSVYWYQQSLDQGLQFLIQYYNGEERAKGNILERFSAQQFPDLHSELNLSSLELGDSALYFCASSPGGTSTDTQYFGPGTRLTVL.

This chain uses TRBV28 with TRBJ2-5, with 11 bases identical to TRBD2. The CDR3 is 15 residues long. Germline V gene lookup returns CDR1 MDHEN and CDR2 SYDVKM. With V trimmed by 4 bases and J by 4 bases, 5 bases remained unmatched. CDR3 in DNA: TGTGCCAGCAGTTCGCTAGCGGGAGGAACAGAGACCCAGTACTTC. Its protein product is CASSSLAGGTETQYF.

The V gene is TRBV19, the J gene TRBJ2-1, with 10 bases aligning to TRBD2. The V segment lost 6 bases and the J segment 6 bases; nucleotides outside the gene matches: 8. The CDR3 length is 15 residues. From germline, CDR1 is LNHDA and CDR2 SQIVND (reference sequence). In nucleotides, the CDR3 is TGTGCCAGTAGCAGAACCGGGACTAGCGTCAATGAGCAGTTCTTC. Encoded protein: CASSRTGTSVNEQFF. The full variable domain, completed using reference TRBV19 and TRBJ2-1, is DGGITQSPKYLFRKEGQNVTLSCEQNLNHDAMYWYRQDPGQGLRLIYYSQIVNDFQKGDIAEGYSVSREKKESFPLTVTSAQKNPTAFYLCASSRTGTSVNEQFFGPGTRLTVL.

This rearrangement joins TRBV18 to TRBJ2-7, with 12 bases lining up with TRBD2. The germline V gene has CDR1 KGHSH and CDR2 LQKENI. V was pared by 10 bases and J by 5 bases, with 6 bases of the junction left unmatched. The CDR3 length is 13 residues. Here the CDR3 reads CATALAGGHEQYF. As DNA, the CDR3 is TGTGCCACCGCACTAGCGGGAGGCCACGAGCAGTACTTC.

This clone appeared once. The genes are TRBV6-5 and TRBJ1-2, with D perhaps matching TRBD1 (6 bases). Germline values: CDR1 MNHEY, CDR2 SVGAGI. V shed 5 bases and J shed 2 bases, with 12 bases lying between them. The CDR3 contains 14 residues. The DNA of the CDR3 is TGTGCCAGCAGTAGGGGGATTGTAAACTATGGCTACACCTTC. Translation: CASSRGIVNYGYTF.

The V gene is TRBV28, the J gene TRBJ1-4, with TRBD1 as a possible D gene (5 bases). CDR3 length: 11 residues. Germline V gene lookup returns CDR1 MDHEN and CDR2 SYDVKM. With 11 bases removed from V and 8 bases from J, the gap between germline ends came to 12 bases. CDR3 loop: CAGGVMEKLFF. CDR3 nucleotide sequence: TGTGCCGGAGGGGTGATGGAAAAACTGTTTTTT.

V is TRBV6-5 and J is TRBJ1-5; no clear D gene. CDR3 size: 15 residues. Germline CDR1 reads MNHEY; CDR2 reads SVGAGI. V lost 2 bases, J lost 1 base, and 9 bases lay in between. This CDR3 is CASSYEGGSNQPQHF. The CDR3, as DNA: TGTGCCAGCAGTTACGAGGGCGGGAGCAATCAGCCCCAGCATTTT.

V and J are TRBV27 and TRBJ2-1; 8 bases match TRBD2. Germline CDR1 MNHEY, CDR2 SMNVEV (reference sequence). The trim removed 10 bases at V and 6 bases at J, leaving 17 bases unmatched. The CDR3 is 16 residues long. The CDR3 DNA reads TGTGCCACCTCCCCCGACCCGGGACTAGGCCCCAATGAGCAGTTCTTC. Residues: CATSPDPGLGPNEQFF.

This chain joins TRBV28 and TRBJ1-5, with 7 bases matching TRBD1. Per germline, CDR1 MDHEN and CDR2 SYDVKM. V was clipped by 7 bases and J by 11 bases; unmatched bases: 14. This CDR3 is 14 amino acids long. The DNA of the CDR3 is TGTGCCAGCACGCGGGACAGCGCTATCAAAACCCAGCATTTT. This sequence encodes CASTRDSAIKTQHF.